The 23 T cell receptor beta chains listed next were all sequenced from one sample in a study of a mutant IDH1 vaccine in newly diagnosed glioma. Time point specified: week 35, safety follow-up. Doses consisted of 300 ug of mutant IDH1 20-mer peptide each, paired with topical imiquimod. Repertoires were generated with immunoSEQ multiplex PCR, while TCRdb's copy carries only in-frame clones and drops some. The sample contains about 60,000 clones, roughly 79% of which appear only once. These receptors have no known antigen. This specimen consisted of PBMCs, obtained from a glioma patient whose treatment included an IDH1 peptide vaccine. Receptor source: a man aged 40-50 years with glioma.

CDR3 sequence reads: CASSATHSGGAGAQYF. CDR3 coding DNA: TGTGCCAGCAGCGCTACCCACAGCGGGGGGGCCGGGGCCCAGTACTTC. This chain connects TRBV7-2 to TRBJ2-5, with 10 bases identical to TRBD2. V was clipped by 5 bases and J by 9 bases; unmatched bases: 15. This CDR3 region has 16 residues. CDR1 SGHTA and CDR2 FQGNSA come from the germline V gene.

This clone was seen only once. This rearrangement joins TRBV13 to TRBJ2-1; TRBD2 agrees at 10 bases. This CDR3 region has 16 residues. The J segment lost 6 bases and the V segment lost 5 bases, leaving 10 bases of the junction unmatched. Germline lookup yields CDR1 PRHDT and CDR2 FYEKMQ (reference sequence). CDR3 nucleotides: TGTGCCAGCAGCCTCCTAGCGGGAGATCCGAGCAATGAGCAGTTCTTC. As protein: CASSLLAGDPSNEQFF.

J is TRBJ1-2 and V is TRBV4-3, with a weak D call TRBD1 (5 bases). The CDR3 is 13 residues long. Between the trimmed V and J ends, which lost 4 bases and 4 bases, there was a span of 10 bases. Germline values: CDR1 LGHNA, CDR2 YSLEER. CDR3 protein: CASSPDRGYGYTF. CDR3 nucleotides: TGCGCCAGCAGCCCCGACAGAGGCTATGGCTACACCTTC.

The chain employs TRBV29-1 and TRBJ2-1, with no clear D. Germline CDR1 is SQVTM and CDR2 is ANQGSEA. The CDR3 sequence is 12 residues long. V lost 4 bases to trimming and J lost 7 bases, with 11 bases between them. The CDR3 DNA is TGCAGCGTTGGGACGGCCGGGAATGAGCAGTTCTTC. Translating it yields CSVGTAGNEQFF.

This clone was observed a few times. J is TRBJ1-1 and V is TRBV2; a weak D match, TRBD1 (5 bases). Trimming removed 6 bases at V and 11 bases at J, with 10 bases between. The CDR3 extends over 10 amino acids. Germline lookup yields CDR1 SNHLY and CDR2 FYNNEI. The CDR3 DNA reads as TGTGCCAGCAGAGCAGGGAGGGCTTTCTTT. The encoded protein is CASRAGRAFF.

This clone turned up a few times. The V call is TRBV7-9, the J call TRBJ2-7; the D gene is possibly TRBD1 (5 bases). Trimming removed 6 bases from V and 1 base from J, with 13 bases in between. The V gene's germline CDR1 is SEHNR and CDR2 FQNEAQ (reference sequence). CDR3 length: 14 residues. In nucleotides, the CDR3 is TGTGCCAGCAGTCCCTTACCAGGGTCCTACGAGCAGTACTTC. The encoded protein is CASSPLPGSYEQYF.

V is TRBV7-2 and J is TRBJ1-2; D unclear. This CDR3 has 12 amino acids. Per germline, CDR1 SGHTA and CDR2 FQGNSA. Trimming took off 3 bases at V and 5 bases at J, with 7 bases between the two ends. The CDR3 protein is CASSFVYYGYTF. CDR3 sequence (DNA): TGTGCCAGCAGCTTTGTCTATTATGGCTACACCTTC.

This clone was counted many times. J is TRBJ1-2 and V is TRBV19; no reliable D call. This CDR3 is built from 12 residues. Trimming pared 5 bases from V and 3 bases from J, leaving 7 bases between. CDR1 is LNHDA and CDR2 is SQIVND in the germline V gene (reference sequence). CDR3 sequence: CASSSSYYGYTF. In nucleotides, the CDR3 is TGTGCCAGTAGTTCGTCCTACTATGGCTACACCTTC.

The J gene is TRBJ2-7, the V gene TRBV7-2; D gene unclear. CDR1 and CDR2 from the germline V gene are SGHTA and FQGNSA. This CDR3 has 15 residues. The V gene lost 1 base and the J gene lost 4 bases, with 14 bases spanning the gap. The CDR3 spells CASSLVWGRFYEQYF. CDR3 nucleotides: TGTGCCAGCAGCTTAGTATGGGGTAGATTTTACGAGCAGTACTTC.

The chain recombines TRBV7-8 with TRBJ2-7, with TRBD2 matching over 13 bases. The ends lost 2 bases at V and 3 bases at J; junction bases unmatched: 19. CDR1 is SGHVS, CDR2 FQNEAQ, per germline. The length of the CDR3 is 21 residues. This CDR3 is CASSLWPQTRLAGGSHYEQYF. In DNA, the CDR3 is TGTGCCAGCAGCTTATGGCCACAGACCCGACTAGCGGGAGGATCTCACTACGAGCAGTACTTC.

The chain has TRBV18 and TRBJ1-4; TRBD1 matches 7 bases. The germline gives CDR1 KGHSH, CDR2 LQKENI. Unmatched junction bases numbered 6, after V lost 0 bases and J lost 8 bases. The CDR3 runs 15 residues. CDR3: CASSPPDRAWEKLFF. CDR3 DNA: TGTGCCAGCTCACCACCAGACAGGGCATGGGAAAAACTGTTTTTT.

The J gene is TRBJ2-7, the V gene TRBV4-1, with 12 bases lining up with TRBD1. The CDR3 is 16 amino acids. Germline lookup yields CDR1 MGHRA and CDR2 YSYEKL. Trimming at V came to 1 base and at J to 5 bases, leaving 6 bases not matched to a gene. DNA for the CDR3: TGCGCCAGCAGCCAAGGCCCGGGACAGGGGGCTAACGAGCAGTACTTC. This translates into CASSQGPGQGANEQYF.

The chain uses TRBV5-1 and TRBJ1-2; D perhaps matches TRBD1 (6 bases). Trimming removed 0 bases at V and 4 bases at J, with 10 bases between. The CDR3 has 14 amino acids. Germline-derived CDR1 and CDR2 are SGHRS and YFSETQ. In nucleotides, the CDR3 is TGCGCCAGCAGCTTGGAGCAGGGGAGCTATGGCTACACCTTC. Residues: CASSLEQGSYGYTF.

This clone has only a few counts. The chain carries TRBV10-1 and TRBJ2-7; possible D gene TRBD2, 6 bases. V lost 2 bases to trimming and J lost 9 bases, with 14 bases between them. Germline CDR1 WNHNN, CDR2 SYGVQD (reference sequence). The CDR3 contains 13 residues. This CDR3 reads CASSEGGWAAQYF. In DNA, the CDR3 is TGCGCCAGCAGTGAGGGGGGGTGGGCGGCGCAGTACTTC.

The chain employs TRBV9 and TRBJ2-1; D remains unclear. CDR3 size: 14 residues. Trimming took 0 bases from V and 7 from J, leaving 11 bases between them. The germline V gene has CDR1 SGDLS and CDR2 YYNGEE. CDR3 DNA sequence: TGTGCCAGCAGCGTAGGTTCACTTCGGAATGAGCAGTTCTTC. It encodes CASSVGSLRNEQFF.

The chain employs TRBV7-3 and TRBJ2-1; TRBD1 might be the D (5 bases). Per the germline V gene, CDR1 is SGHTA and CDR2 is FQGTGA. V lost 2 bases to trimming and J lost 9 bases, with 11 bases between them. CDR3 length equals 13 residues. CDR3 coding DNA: TGTGCCAGCAGCTTAGACCTTGGGGCTGAGCAGTTCTTC. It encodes CASSLDLGAEQFF. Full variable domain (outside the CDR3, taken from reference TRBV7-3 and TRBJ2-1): GAGVSQTPSNKVTEKGKYVELRCDPISGHTALYWYRQSLGQGPEFLIYFQGTGAADDSGLPNDRFFAVRPEGSVSTLKIQRTERGDSAVYLCASSLDLGAEQFFGPGTRLTVL.

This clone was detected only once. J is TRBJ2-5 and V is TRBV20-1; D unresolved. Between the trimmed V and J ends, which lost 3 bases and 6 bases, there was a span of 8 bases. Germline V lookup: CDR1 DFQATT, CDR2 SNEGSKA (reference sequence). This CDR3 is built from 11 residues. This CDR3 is CSASPSQTQYF. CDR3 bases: TGCAGTGCTAGTCCCTCCCAGACCCAGTACTTC.

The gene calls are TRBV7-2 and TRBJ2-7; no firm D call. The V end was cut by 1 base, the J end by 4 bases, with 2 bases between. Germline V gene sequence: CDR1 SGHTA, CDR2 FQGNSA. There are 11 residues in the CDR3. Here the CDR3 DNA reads TGTGCCAGCAGCTTAGAGTACGAGCAGTACTTC. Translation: CASSLEYEQYF.

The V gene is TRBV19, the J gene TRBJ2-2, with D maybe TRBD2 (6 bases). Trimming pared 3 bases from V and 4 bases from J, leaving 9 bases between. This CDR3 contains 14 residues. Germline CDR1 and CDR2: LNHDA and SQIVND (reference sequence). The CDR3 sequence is CASSISGVTGELFF. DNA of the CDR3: TGTGCCAGTAGTATCTCGGGGGTCACCGGGGAGCTGTTTTTT.

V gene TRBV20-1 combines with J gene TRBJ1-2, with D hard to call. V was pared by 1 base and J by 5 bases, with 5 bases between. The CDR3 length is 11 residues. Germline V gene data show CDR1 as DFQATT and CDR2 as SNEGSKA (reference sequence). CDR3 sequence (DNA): TGCAGTGCTAGAGGGGATTATGGCTACACCTTC. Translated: CSARGDYGYTF.

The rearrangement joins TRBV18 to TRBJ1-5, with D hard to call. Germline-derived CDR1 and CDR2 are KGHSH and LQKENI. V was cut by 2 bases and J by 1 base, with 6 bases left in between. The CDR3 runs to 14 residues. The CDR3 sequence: CASSPSGSNQPQHF. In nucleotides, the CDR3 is TGTGCCAGCTCACCATCGGGGAGCAATCAGCCCCAGCATTTT.

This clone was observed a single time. This CDR3 reads CASSDGDEKLFF. In DNA, the CDR3 is TGTGCCAGTTCGGACGGGGATGAAAAACTGTTTTTT. This chain joins TRBV19 and TRBJ1-4, with D hard to call. V lost 8 bases, J lost 6 bases, and 10 bases lay in between. The CDR3 totals 12 residues. CDR1 is LNHDA, CDR2 SQIVND, per germline (reference sequence).

Here the CDR3 reads CASSVGSSGPVAQYF. CDR3 nucleotide sequence: TGTGCCAGCAGCGTGGGCTCTAGCGGCCCTGTGGCCCAGTACTTC. The chain links TRBV9 to TRBJ2-5, with 7 bases fitting TRBD2. The CDR3 is made up of 15 amino acids. J gave up 9 bases and V 2 bases, and 13 bases lay outside the gene matches. Germline V gene lookup returns CDR1 SGDLS and CDR2 YYNGEE.